Below, 29 T cell receptor beta chains from the same sample are listed, as sequenced in a study of blood T cell repertoires in COVID-19. Profiling relied on immunoSEQ multiplex PCR, and the TCRdb table lists in-frame clones only, not all of them. The sample holds approximately 100,000 clones, 88% seen once. Sequenced sample: peripheral blood. These receptors were obtained from a woman aged 55-69 years with acute or convalescent COVID-19.

The gene calls are TRBV10-3 and TRBJ1-1, with 7 bases identical to TRBD1. From germline, CDR1 is ENHRY and CDR2 SYGVKD. CDR3 length: 14 residues. J gave up 4 bases and V 10 bases, and 12 bases lay outside the gene matches. CDR3 region: CATTGVVRGTEAFF. The CDR3 DNA is TGTGCCACCACAGGGGTCGTTCGGGGCACTGAAGCTTTCTTT.

The chain joins TRBV30 to TRBJ2-3; 9 bases fit TRBD2. The V gene's germline CDR1 is GTSNPN and CDR2 SVGIG (reference sequence). The CDR3 sequence is 17 residues long. V dropped 3 bases and J dropped 3; count of bases not matched to a gene: 13. CDR3 residues: CAWSKRPGTSTTDTQYF. DNA for the CDR3: TGTGCCTGGAGCAAAAGACCCGGGACTAGCACAACAGATACGCAGTATTTT. The entire variable domain, with the rest obtained from reference TRBV30 and TRBJ2-3, is as follows: SQTIHQWPATLVQPVGSPLSLECTVEGTSNPNLYWYRQAAGRGLQLLFYSVGIGQISSEVPQNLSASRPQDRQFILSSKKLLLSDSGFYLCAWSKRPGTSTTDTQYFGPGTRLTVL.

This clone has a handful of counts. This rearrangement joins TRBV2 to TRBJ1-1; D is uncertain. The CDR3 totals 17 residues. Germline loops: CDR1 SNHLY, CDR2 FYNNEI. Trimming took 2 bases from V and 0 from J, leaving 16 bases between them. The CDR3 loop reads CASSENPRGIVNTEAFF. The CDR3 nucleotides are TGTGCCAGCAGTGAAAACCCCCGGGGTATTGTGAACACTGAAGCTTTCTTT.

V and J are TRBV5-1 and TRBJ2-1; D is uncertain. The V end was cut by 1 base, the J end by 1 base, with 9 bases between. The CDR3 runs 15 residues. Per the germline V gene, CDR1 is SGHRS and CDR2 is YFSETQ. The CDR3 sequence: CASSLLAESYNEQFF. CDR3 DNA sequence: TGCGCCAGCAGCTTGTTGGCGGAGTCCTACAATGAGCAGTTCTTC.

This clone showed up just a few times. The chain couples TRBV15 to TRBJ1-5; D is ambiguous. The CDR3 covers 12 residues. The germline CDR1 and CDR2 sequences are LNHNV and YYDKDF (reference sequence). The germline V and J ends were trimmed by 1 base and 5 bases, with 3 bases remaining between them. The CDR3 bases are TGTGCCACCAGCAGAGCTGATCAGCCCCAGCATTTT. Translation: CATSRADQPQHF.

The gene calls are TRBV6-5 and TRBJ1-6, with D maybe TRBD1 (6 bases). V was clipped by 6 bases and J by 5 bases, with 11 bases between them. The V gene's germline CDR1 is MNHEY and CDR2 SVGAGI. The CDR3 is 14 amino acids. CDR3 region: CASRATGNNSPLHF. The CDR3 DNA reads as TGTGCCAGCAGGGCCACAGGGAATAATTCACCCCTCCACTTT.

This clone was seen once. The chain combines TRBV25-1 with TRBJ1-3; 11 bases fit TRBD1. Germline CDR1 MGHDK, CDR2 SYGVNS. Losses at the gene ends were 4 bases for V and 7 bases for J; bases not matched to a gene: 6. The CDR3 extends over 15 amino acids. CDR3 DNA: TGTGCCAGCAGTGTTACGGGACAGGGGGTGAACACCATATATTTT. Residues: CASSVTGQGVNTIYF.

The chain has TRBV24-1 and TRBJ1-5; D perhaps matches TRBD1 (5 bases). Trimming took off 4 bases at V and 7 bases at J, with 19 bases between the two ends. The CDR3 length is 16 residues. From germline, CDR1 is KGHDR and CDR2 SFDVKD. The CDR3 sequence: CATSDARGGFTQPQHF. CDR3 bases: TGTGCCACCAGTGACGCGCGGGGGGGATTCACGCAGCCCCAGCATTTT.

Written as DNA, the CDR3 is TGTGCCAGCAGCTCCTCCGGGACAGGCGATTCACCCCTCCACTTT. Protein sequence: CASSSSGTGDSPLHF. The chain employs TRBV7-2 and TRBJ1-6; 8 bases line up with TRBD1. This CDR3 contains 15 residues. CDR1 is SGHTA, CDR2 FQGNSA, per germline. With V trimmed by 4 bases and J by 8 bases, 7 bases remained unmatched.

This clone was observed once. This chain connects TRBV30 to TRBJ2-1, with D tentatively TRBD1 (5 bases). Germline V gives CDR1 GTSNPN, CDR2 SVGIG (reference sequence). The length of the CDR3 is 13 residues. V lost 0 bases and J 9 bases, leaving 12 bases between the germline ends. The CDR3 DNA is TGTGCCTGGAGTGTACAGGCAGCTACTGAGCAGTTCTTC. Translation gives CAWSVQAATEQFF.

The CDR3 region has the DNA TGTGCCAGCAGGGGACAGGGCGGATTCTATGGCTACACCTTC. It specifies CASRGQGGFYGYTF. The chain joins TRBV6-5 to TRBJ1-2; 9 bases are a match to TRBD1. Unmatched junction bases numbered 6, after V lost 6 bases and J lost 4 bases. The CDR3 is 14 residues long. Germline assignment: CDR1 MNHEY and CDR2 SVGAGI.

The gene calls are TRBV5-1 and TRBJ2-3; a weak D match, TRBD2 (6 bases). In germline, CDR1 is SGHRS, CDR2 YFSETQ. The CDR3 is 14 residues long. Trimming stripped 2 bases from V and 7 bases from J, with 14 bases between. The chain's CDR3 is CASSFLSGEYTQYF. CDR3 DNA: TGCGCCAGCAGCTTTTTGTCGGGGGAATATACGCAGTATTTT.

The V gene is TRBV19, the J gene TRBJ2-7; TRBD1 matches at 10 bases. CDR3 length: 17 amino acids. V shed 9 bases and J 2 bases; nucleotides not matched to a gene: 16. Germline CDR1 and CDR2: LNHDA and SQIVND (reference sequence). CDR3 region: CARTSRGQGIITYEQYF. The CDR3 DNA sequence: TGTGCCAGAACTTCTAGGGGACAGGGGATTATAACCTACGAGCAGTACTTC. The full variable domain, its missing parts supplied by reference TRBV19 and TRBJ2-7, is DGGITQSPKYLFRKEGQNVTLSCEQNLNHDAMYWYRQDPGQGLRLIYYSQIVNDFQKGDIAEGYSVSREKKESFPLTVTSAQKNPTAFYLCARTSRGQGIITYEQYFGPGTRLTVT.

The rearrangement uses TRBV19 and TRBJ1-2; the match to TRBD1 covers 12 bases. This CDR3 comprises 16 residues. The V segment lost 6 bases and the J segment 3 bases; nucleotides outside the gene matches: 8. CDR1 LNHDA and CDR2 SQIVND come from the germline V gene (reference sequence). CDR3 sequence (DNA): TGTGCCAGTAGCTCCGTCGGGACAGGGGGCTACTATGGCTACACCTTC. Its protein product is CASSSVGTGGYYGYTF. The full variable domain, its missing parts supplied by reference TRBV19 and TRBJ1-2, is DGGITQSPKYLFRKEGQNVTLSCEQNLNHDAMYWYRQDPGQGLRLIYYSQIVNDFQKGDIAEGYSVSREKKESFPLTVTSAQKNPTAFYLCASSSVGTGGYYGYTFGSGTRLTVV.

This clone was recorded a few times. The chain carries TRBV23-1 and TRBJ2-7; TRBD1 aligns across 10 bases. TRBV23-1 is flagged as an ORF with uncertain function. V lost 6 bases, J lost 5 bases, and 7 bases stayed unmatched. The CDR3 consists of 14 residues. CDR3 DNA: TGCGCCAGCAGACCGGGACAGGGGTTCGACGAGCAGTACTTC. Its protein product is CASRPGQGFDEQYF.

This chain links TRBV11-3 with TRBJ2-1; the D gene is possibly TRBD2 (5 bases). CDR1 is SGHNT and CDR2 is YENEEA in the germline V gene. CDR3 length: 14 residues. V shed 5 bases and J shed 6 bases, with 14 bases lying between them. DNA of the CDR3: TGTGCCAGCAGCGAGGGCCGAGGATTCAATGAGCAGTTCTTC. This sequence encodes CASSEGRGFNEQFF.

This sequence joins TRBV28 and TRBJ1-5; D ambiguous. The germline V gene encodes CDR1 MDHEN and CDR2 SYDVKM. The CDR3 runs 13 residues. V was cut by 5 bases and J by 9 bases, with 14 bases left in between. The CDR3 loop reads CASSPGSRGPQHF. The CDR3 DNA reads as TGTGCCAGCAGTCCCGGGTCTAGAGGGCCCCAGCATTTT. Full variable domain (remainder filled in from reference TRBV28 and TRBJ1-5): DVKVTQSSRYLVKRTGEKVFLECVQDMDHENMFWYRQDPGLGLRLIYFSYDVKMKEKGDIPEGYSVSREKKERFSLILESASTNQTSMYLCASSPGSRGPQHFGDGTRLSIL.

The chain is built from TRBV11-1 and TRBJ1-6; D call uncertain. Germline V gene data show CDR1 as SGHAT and CDR2 as FQDESV (reference sequence). Trimming shortened V by 6 bases and J by 8 bases, and 14 bases separated the two germline ends. This CDR3 comprises 14 residues. The CDR3 DNA reads TGTGCCAGCAGGAATTTCCTTGGAGATTCACCCCTCCACTTT. It codes for CASRNFLGDSPLHF.

V usage is TRBV27 and J usage is TRBJ2-5; TRBD2 agrees at 8 bases. The V gene's germline CDR1 is MNHEY and CDR2 SMNVEV (reference sequence). J lost 3 bases, V lost 8 bases, and 2 bases had no gene match. The CDR3 loop spans 12 amino acids. The CDR3 sequence: CASRAGEETQYF. The CDR3 DNA reads TGTGCCAGCCGAGCGGGAGAAGAGACCCAGTACTTC.

The rearrangement uses TRBV6-1 and TRBJ1-1, with unresolved D. V lost 2 bases and J 0 bases, leaving 7 bases between the germline ends. This CDR3 region has 14 residues. Germline loops: CDR1 MNHNS, CDR2 SASEGT. Here the CDR3 DNA reads TGTGCCAGCAGTGAAAGATCGGTGAACACTGAAGCTTTCTTT. Translation gives CASSERSVNTEAFF.

This chain uses TRBV27 with TRBJ1-5; 7 positions match TRBD1. Trimming cost V 6 bases and J 6 bases; bases outside gene matches: 11. CDR3 length equals 15 residues. Germline values: CDR1 MNHEY, CDR2 SMNVEV (reference sequence). CDR3 nucleotide sequence: TGTGCCAGCAGCTCACAGGGGACCCCCGGTCAGCCCCAGCATTTT. Translation: CASSSQGTPGQPQHF.

The V and J genes are TRBV5-8 and TRBJ1-5; D is perhaps TRBD1 (6 bases). Germline assignment: CDR1 SGHTS and CDR2 YDEGEE. Trimming cost V 1 base and J 11 bases, with 16 bases left between them. The CDR3 has 14 amino acids. CDR3 sequence: CASSLSGAVVTQHF. The CDR3 region has the DNA TGTGCCAGCAGCTTGTCAGGGGCCGTGGTGACCCAGCATTTT.

Note on this clone: This CDR3 is also generated by other DNA sequences in the sample. The V and J genes are TRBV7-9 and TRBJ1-5, with D tentatively TRBD1 (6 bases). Germline CDR1 and CDR2: SEHNR and FQNEAQ (reference sequence). The length of the CDR3 is 13 residues. Trimming left V 5 bases short and J 4 bases short, with 9 bases between. The CDR3 sequence: CASSPTGNQPQHF. The CDR3, as DNA: TGTGCCAGCAGCCCCACAGGGAATCAGCCCCAGCATTTT.

The V and J genes are TRBV19 and TRBJ1-1, with D unclear. The ends were cut back, 0 bases at V and 5 bases at J, with 16 bases in the middle. The CDR3 spans 16 residues. Germline values: CDR1 LNHDA, CDR2 SQIVND (reference sequence). CDR3 sequence reads: CASSIDRRESGTEAFF. The CDR3 DNA follows: TGTGCCAGTAGTATAGATCGGAGGGAGAGCGGGACTGAAGCTTTCTTT.

V gene TRBV5-1 combines with J gene TRBJ1-1; D remains unclear. CDR3 length equals 16 residues. Trimming shortened V by 1 base and J by 1 base, and 14 bases separated the two germline ends. Germline assignment: CDR1 SGHRS and CDR2 YFSETQ. CDR3 amino acids: CASSLSGKWENTEAFF. DNA of the CDR3: TGCGCCAGCAGCTTGTCGGGGAAATGGGAGAACACTGAAGCTTTCTTT.

The chain uses TRBV28 and TRBJ1-1; no firm D call. The CDR3 has 12 amino acids. V shed 6 bases and J shed 5 bases, with 10 bases lying between them. Germline CDR1 and CDR2: MDHEN and SYDVKM. Written as DNA, the CDR3 is TGTGCCAGCAGAATTCCGGGAACTGAAGCTTTCTTT. The encoded protein is CASRIPGTEAFF.

The genes are TRBV18 and TRBJ2-1; no firm D call. Per germline, CDR1 KGHSH and CDR2 LQKENI. The V gene lost 3 bases and the J gene lost 5 bases, with 8 bases spanning the gap. CDR3 length: 13 amino acids. In nucleotides, the CDR3 is TGTGCCAGCTCACCGAAGAGAAACAATGAGCAGTTCTTC. Encoded protein: CASSPKRNNEQFF.

The chain couples TRBV4-2 to TRBJ1-3; 7 bases match TRBD1. This CDR3 is 15 amino acids long. Trimming at V came to 5 bases and at J to 3 bases, leaving 7 bases not matched to a gene. Germline V CDR1 and CDR2: LGHNA, YNFKEQ. In nucleotides, the CDR3 is TGTGCCAGCAGCGCCAGGGGGAGCGGTGGAAACACCATATATTTT. This translates into CASSARGSGGNTIYF.

V gene TRBV14 combines with J gene TRBJ2-5; D is perhaps TRBD2 (5 bases). The CDR3 is 15 amino acids. Trimming left V 0 bases short and J 2 bases short, with 10 bases between. Germline CDR1 SGHDN, CDR2 FVKESK. CDR3 residues: CASSQDFTRQETQYF. The CDR3, as DNA: TGTGCCAGCAGCCAAGATTTCACTAGGCAAGAGACCCAGTACTTC.